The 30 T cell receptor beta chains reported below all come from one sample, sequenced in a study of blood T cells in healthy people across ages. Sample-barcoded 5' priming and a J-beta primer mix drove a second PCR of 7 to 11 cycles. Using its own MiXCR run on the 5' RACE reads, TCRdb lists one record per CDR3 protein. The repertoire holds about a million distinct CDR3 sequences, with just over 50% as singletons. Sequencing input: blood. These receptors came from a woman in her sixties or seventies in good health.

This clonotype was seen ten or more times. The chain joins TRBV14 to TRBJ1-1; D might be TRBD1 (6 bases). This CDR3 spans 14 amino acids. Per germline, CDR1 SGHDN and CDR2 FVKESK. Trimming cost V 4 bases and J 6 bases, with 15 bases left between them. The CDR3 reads CASSRATGGAEAFF. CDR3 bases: TGTGCCAGCAGCCGAGCGACCGGGGGCGCTGAAGCTTTCTTT. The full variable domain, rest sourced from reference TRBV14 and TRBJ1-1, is EAGVTQFPSHSVIEKGQTVTLRCDPISGHDNLYWYRRVMGKEIKFLLHFVKESKQDESGMPNNRFLAERTGGTYSTLKVQPAELEDSGVYFCASSRATGGAEAFFGQGTRLTVV.

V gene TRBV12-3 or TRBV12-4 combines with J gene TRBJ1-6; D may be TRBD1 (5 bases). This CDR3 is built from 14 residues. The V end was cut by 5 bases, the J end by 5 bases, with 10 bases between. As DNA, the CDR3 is TGTGCCAGCAGTACCAGGGCGGATAATTCACCCCTCCACTTT. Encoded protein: CASSTRADNSPLHF.

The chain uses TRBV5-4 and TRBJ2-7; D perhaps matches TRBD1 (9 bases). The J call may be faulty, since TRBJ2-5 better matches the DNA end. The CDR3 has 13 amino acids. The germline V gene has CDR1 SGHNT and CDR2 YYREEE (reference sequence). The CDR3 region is CVTAGDREQTQYF. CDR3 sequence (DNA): TGTGTCACAGCGGGGGACAGGGAGCAGACCCAGTACTTC.

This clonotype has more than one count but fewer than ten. The CDR3 loop is CASRPGLAGTLLVYEQYF. The CDR3 region has the DNA TGTGCCAGCAGACCGGGACTAGCGGGGACGTTATTGGTCTACGAGCAGTACTTC. V and J are TRBV6-1 and TRBJ2-7; TRBD2 matches 13 bases. The V gene end was trimmed by 6 bases and the J gene end by 3 bases; junction bases not matched to a gene: 14. The CDR3 runs to 18 residues. The germline CDR1 and CDR2 sequences are MNHNS and SASEGT.

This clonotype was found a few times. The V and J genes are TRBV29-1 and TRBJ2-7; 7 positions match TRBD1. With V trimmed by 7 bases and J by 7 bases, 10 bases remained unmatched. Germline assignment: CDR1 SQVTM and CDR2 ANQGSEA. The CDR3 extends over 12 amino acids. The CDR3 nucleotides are TGCAGCGCCCAGACAGGGAGCAGGGAGCAGTACTTC. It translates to CSAQTGSREQYF.

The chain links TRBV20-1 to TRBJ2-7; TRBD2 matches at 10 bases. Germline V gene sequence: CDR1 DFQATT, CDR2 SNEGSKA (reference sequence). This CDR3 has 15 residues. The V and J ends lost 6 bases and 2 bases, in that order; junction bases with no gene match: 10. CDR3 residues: CSALNLAGVTYEQYF. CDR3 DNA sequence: TGCAGTGCCCTTAACCTAGCGGGAGTCACCTACGAGCAGTACTTC.

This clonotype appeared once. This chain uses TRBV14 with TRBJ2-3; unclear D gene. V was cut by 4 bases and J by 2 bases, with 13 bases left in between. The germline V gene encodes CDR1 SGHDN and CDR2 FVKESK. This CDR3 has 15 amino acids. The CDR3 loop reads CASSRLGIVTDTQYF. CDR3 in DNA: TGTGCCAGCAGCCGCCTCGGAATAGTCACAGATACGCAGTATTTT.

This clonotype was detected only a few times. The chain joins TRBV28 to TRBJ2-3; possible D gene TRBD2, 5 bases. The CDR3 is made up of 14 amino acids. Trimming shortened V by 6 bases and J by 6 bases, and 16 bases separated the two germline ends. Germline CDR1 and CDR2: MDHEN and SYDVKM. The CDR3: CASSHPYKRDTQYF. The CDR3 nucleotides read TGTGCCAGCAGCCACCCGTACAAGCGGGATACGCAGTATTTT.

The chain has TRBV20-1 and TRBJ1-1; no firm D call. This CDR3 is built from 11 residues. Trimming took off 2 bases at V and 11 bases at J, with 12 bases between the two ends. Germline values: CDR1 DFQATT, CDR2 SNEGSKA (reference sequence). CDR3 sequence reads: CSARTTQTAFF. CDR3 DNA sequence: TGCAGTGCTAGAACCACACAGACGGCTTTCTTT.

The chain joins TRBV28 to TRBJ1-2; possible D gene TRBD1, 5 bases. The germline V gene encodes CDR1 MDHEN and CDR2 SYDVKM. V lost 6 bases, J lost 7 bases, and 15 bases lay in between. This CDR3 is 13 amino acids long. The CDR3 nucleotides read TGTGCCAGCAGAAGGGACGGGGGTAGTGGCTACACCTTC. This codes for CASRRDGGSGYTF.

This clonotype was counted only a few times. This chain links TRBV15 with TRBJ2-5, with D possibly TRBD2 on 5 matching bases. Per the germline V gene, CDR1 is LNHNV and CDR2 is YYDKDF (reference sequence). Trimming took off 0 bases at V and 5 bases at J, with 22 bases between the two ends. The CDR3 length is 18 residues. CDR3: CATSRDLLRELRGETQYF. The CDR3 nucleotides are TGTGCCACCAGCAGAGATCTCCTTCGAGAACTTCGAGGGGAGACCCAGTACTTC.

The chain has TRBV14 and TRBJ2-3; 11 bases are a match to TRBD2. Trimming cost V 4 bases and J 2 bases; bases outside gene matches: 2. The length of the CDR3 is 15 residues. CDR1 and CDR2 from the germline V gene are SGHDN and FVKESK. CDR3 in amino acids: CASSPGLADTDTQYF. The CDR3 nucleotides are TGTGCCAGCAGCCCGGGACTAGCGGACACAGATACGCAGTATTTT.

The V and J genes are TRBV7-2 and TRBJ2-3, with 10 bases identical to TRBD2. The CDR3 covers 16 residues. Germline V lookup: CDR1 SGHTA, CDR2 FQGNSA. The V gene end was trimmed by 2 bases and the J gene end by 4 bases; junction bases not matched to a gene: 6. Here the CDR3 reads CTSSLLSSGSPDTQYF. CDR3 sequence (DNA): TGTACCAGCAGCTTATTGTCTAGCGGGAGCCCAGATACGCAGTATTTT.

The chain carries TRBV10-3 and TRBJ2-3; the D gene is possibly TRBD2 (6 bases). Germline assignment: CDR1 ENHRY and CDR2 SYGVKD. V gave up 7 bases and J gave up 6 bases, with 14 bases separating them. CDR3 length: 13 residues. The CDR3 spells CAIKPEGGDTQYF. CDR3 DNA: TGTGCCATCAAGCCGGAGGGTGGGGATACGCAGTATTTT.

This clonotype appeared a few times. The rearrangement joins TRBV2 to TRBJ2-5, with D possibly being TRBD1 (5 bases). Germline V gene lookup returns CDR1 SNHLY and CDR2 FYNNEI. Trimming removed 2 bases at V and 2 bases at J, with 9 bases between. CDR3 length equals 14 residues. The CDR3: CASSEYSGQETQYF. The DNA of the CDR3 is TGTGCCAGCAGTGAATACTCAGGGCAAGAGACCCAGTACTTC.

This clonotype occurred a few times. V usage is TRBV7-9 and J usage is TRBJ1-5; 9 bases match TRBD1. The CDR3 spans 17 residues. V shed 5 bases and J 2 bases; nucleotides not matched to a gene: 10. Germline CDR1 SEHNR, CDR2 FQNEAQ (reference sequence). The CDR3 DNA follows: TGTGCCAGCAGCCCGGCGTCGGGACAGGGAGGCAATCAGCCCCAGCATTTT. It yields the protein CASSPASGQGGNQPQHF.

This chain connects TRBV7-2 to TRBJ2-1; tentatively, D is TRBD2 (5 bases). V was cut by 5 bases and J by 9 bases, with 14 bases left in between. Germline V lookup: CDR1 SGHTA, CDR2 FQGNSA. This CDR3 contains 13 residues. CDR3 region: CASSVTSSGEQFF. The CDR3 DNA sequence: TGTGCCAGCAGCGTTACTAGTTCGGGTGAGCAGTTCTTC.

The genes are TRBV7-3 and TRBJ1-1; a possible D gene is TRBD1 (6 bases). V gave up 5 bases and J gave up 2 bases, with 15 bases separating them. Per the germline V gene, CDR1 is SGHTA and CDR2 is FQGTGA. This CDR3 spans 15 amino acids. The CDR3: CASSPLDRINTEAFF. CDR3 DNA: TGTGCCAGCAGCCCCCTGGACAGAATTAACACTGAAGCTTTCTTT.

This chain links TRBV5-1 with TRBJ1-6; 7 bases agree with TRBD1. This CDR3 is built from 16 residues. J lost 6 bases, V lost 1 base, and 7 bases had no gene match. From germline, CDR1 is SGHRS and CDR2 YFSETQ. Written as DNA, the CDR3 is TGCGCCAGCAGCTTGCGACAGGGAGGGAGTAATTCACCCCTCCACTTT. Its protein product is CASSLRQGGSNSPLHF.

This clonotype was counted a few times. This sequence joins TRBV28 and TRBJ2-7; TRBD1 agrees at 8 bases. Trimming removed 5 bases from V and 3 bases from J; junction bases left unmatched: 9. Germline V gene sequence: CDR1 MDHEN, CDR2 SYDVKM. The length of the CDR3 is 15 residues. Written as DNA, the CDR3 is TGTGCCAGCAGTACTACCGGGACAGGAATCTACGAGCAGTACTTC. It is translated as CASSTTGTGIYEQYF.

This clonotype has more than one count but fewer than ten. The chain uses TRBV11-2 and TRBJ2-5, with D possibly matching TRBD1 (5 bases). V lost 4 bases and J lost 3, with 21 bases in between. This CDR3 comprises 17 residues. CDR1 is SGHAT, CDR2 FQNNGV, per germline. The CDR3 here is CASSWGTDIAGEETQYF. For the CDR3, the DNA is TGTGCCAGCAGCTGGGGCACGGATATCGCCGGAGAAGAGACCCAGTACTTC.

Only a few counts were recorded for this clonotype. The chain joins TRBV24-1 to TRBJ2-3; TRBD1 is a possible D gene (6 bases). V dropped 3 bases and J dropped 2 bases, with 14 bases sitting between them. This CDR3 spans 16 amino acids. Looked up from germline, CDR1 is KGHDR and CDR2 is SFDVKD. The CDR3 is CATSDPRLGATDTQYF. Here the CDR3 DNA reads TGTGCCACCAGTGATCCCCGGCTGGGGGCCACAGATACGCAGTATTTT.

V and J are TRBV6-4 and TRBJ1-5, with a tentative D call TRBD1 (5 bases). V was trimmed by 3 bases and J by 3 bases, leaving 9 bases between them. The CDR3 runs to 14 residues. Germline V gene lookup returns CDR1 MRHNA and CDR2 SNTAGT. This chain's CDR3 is CASSEEGDNQPQHF. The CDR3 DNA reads TGTGCCAGCAGTGAGGAAGGGGACAATCAGCCCCAGCATTTT.

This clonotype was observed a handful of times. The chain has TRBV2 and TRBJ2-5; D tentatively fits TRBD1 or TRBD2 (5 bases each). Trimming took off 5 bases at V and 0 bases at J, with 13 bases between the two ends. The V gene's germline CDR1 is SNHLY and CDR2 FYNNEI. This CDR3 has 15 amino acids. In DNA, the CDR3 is TGTGCCAGCAGTCCCCTCGGGACCTACCAAGAGACCCAGTACTTC. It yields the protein CASSPLGTYQETQYF.

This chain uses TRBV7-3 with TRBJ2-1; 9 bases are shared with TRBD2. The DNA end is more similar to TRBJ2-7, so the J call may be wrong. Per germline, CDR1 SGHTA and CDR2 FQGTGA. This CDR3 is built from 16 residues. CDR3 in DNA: TGTGCCAGCAGCTCCTCCGGGACTAGCTGGAGTCGCGAGCAGTACTTC. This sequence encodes CASSSSGTSWSREQYF.

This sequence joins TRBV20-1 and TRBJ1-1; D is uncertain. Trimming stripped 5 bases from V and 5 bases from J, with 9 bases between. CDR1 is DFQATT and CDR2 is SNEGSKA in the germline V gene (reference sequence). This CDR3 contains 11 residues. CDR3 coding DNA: TGCAGTGCTTCCAAGGGTACTGAAGCTTTCTTT. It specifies CSASKGTEAFF.

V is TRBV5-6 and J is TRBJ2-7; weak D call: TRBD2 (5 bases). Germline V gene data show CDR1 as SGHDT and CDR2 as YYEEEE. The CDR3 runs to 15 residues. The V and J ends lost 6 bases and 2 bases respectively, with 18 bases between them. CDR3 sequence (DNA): TGTGCCAGCATAGCTGTCGGGGAGCCCCCCTACGAGCAGTACTTC. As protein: CASIAVGEPPYEQYF.

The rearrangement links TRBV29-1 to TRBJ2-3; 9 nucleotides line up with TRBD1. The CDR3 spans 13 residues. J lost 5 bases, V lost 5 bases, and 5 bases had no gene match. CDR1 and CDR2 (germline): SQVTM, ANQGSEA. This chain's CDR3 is CSVSTGGGDTQYF. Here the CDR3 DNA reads TGCAGCGTTTCGACAGGGGGTGGAGATACGCAGTATTTT.

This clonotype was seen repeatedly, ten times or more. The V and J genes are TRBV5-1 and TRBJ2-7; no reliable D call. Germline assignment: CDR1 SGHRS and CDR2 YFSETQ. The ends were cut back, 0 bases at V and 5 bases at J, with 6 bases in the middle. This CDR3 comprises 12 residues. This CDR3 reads CASSLAPHEQYF. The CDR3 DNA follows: TGCGCCAGCAGCTTGGCCCCTCACGAGCAGTACTTC.

The CDR3: CASRLAGYQETQYF. The CDR3 DNA follows: TGCGCCAGCAGACTAGCGGGGTACCAAGAGACCCAGTACTTC. The rearrangement links TRBV10-2 to TRBJ2-5; 10 nucleotides agree with TRBD2. Germline V lookup: CDR1 WSHSY, CDR2 SAAADI. CDR3 length: 14 residues. The V segment lost 6 bases and the J segment 0 bases; nucleotides outside the gene matches: 1.